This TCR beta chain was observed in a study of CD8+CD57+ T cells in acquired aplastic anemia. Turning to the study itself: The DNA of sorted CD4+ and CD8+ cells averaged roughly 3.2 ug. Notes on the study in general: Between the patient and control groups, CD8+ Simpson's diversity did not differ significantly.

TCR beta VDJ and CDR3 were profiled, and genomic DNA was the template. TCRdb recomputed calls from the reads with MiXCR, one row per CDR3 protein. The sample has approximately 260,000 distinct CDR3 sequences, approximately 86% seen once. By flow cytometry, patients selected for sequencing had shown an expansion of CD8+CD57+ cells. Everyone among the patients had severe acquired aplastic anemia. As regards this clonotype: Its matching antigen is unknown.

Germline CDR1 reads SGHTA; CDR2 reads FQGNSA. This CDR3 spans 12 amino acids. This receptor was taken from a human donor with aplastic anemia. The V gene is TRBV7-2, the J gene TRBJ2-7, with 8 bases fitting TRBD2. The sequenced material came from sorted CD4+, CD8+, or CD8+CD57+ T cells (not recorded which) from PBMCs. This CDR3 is CASSLVLAGGAV. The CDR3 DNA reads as TGTGCCAGCAGCTTAGTGTTGGCCGGGGGGGCCGTC.